This T cell receptor beta chain was identified in a study of technical replicates of blood from a few donors (dated by TCRdb to 2015 to 2018). This clone was seen just once. Its antigen has not been determined. There are no base qualities to consult, and no much larger clone falls within one base. V loses 4 bases of germline sequence and J loses 1 base, and the interval between the two ends is 8 bases. The CDR3 numbers 13 residues from cysteine through phenylalanine. Just the 39-base CDR3 DNA is kept, in frame starting at base 1. CDR1 and CDR2 are drawn from the germline V gene: SGHRS, YFSETQ. Library construction relied on the immunoSEQ multiplex PCR assay. Entries here come from immuneACCESS through TCRdb and include only in-frame sequences with V and J called. Some clones fail to appear in such tables; in the studies checked, an unresolved V gene covers under half of the shortfall, and the cause of the remainder is unknown. In all, the sample holds 75,000 to 90,000 clones, and about nine tenths of those were seen once. Jointly, the top ten make up about 0.35% of the sample.

The sequenced material came from T cells isolated from PBMCs. The source of this sequence is a human donor in good health. The chain is made from TRBV5-1 and TRBJ1-1; TRBD1 is possibly the D segment (5 matching bases). The DNA is TGCGCCAGCAGCCCACAGGAGAACACTGAAGCTTTCTTT. It encodes CASSPQENTEAFF.